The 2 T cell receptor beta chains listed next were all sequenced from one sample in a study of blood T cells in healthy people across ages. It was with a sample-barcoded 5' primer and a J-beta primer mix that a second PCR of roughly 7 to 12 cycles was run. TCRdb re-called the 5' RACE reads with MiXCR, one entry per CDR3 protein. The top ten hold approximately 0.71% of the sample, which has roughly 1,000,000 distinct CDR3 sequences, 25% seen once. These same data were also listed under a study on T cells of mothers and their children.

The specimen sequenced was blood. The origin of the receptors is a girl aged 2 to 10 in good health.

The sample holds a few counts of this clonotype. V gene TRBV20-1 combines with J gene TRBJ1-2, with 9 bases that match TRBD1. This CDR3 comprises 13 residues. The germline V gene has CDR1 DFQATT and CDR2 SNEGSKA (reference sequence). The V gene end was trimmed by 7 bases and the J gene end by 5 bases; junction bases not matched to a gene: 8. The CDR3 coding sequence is TGCAGTGGCGGACAGGGGTTTGAATATGGCTACACCTTC. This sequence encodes CSGGQGFEYGYTF.

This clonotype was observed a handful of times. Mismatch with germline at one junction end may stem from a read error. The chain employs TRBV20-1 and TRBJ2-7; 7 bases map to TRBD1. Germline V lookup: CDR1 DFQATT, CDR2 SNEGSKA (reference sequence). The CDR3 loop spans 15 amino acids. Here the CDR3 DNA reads TGCGGTGCTAGACTGACAGGGAAGGTCTCCTACGAGCAGTACTTC. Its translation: CGARLTGKVSYEQYF.